Listed here are 24 T cell receptor beta chains from one sample, sequenced in a study of radiotherapy plus CTLA-4 blockade in lung cancer. Produced via immunoSEQ multiplex PCR; TCRdb's table is partial and in-frame only. The sample contains about 78,000 clones, approximately 84% of which appear only once. The sample in question was peripheral blood, obtained from a patient treated with radiotherapy plus ipilimumab. These TCRs come from a human donor with non-small cell lung cancer who had a partial response to radiotherapy plus ipilimumab.

The rearrangement joins TRBV19 to TRBJ2-7, with D tentatively TRBD1 (6 bases). Germline CDR1 reads LNHDA; CDR2 reads SQIVND (reference sequence). Trimming cost V 5 bases and J 1 base, with 9 bases left between them. The CDR3 is 13 amino acids. CDR3 bases: TGTGCCAGTAGTCCTCAGGGGTCCTACGAGCAGTACGTC. Protein product: CASSPQGSYEQYV.

The chain links TRBV6-1 to TRBJ2-1; 8 nucleotides match TRBD1. V was clipped by 1 base and J by 4 bases; unmatched bases: 6. There are 16 residues in the CDR3. Germline V gene lookup returns CDR1 MNHNS and CDR2 SASEGT. The CDR3 DNA is TGTGCCAGCAGTGAAGAAGGGACAGGCAGTTACAATGAGCAGTTCTTC. Its protein is CASSEEGTGSYNEQFF.

The genes are TRBV9 and TRBJ1-2; D remains ambiguous. CDR3 length: 13 residues. V was shortened by 4 bases and J by 4 bases, with 11 bases between the two germline ends. From germline, CDR1 is SGDLS and CDR2 YYNGEE. For the CDR3, the DNA is TGTGCCAGCAGCAGACATGGCCCCTATGGCTACACCTTC. This gives the protein CASSRHGPYGYTF.

This clone is a singleton in its sample. The gene calls are TRBV5-1 and TRBJ2-2; 7 bases are a match to TRBD2. The CDR3 runs 15 residues. With 4 bases clipped from V and 2 bases from J, the junction kept 5 bases outside the gene matches. Germline V CDR1 and CDR2: SGHRS, YFSETQ. CDR3 DNA: TGCGCCAGCAGCCTCCGGGACTACAACACCGGGGAGCTGTTTTTT. Its translation: CASSLRDYNTGELFF.

This clone occurred a few times. The chain uses TRBV7-9 and TRBJ1-3; no clear D gene. CDR3 size: 15 residues. Trimming took 3 bases from V and 2 from J, leaving 11 bases between them. CDR1 and CDR2 from the germline V gene are SEHNR and FQNEAQ (reference sequence). CDR3 in DNA: TGTGCCAGCAGCTTGGCCGATATGACTGGAAACACCATATATTTT. This translates into CASSLADMTGNTIYF. The whole variable domain, filled in from reference TRBV7-9 and TRBJ1-3, reads DTGVSQNPRHKITKRGQNVTFRCDPISEHNRLYWYRQTLGQGPEFLTYFQNEAQLEKSRLLSDRFSAERPKGSFSTLEIQRTEQGDSAMYLCASSLADMTGNTIYFGEGSWLTVV.

This chain uses TRBV7-2 with TRBJ1-5; TRBD1 matches 9 bases. The germline V gene has CDR1 SGHTA and CDR2 FQGNSA. V trimming: 5 bases; J trimming: 2 bases; junction bases outside the gene matches: 10. The CDR3 runs to 17 residues. The CDR3 loop is CASSLAPGQGRNQPQHF. The CDR3 DNA sequence: TGTGCCAGCAGCCTCGCCCCGGGACAGGGCCGCAATCAGCCCCAGCATTTT.

This sequence joins TRBV6-4 and TRBJ2-3, with D possibly matching TRBD2 (6 bases). The V gene's germline CDR1 is MRHNA and CDR2 SNTAGT. V dropped 5 bases and J dropped 0 bases, with 9 bases sitting between them. CDR3 length: 14 amino acids. CDR3 loop: CASSPGLSTDTQYF. For the CDR3, the DNA is TGTGCCAGCAGTCCGGGACTTAGCACAGATACGCAGTATTTT.

The chain couples TRBV10-1 to TRBJ1-3; D uncertain. Germline V CDR1 and CDR2: WNHNN, SYGVQD (reference sequence). The CDR3 spans 14 residues. Trimming shortened V by 3 bases and J by 2 bases, and 8 bases separated the two germline ends. Here the CDR3 reads CASSDRGAGNTIYF. CDR3 DNA: TGCGCCAGCAGTGACCGGGGAGCTGGAAACACCATATATTTT.

The chain recombines TRBV30 with TRBJ1-1; perhaps TRBD1 as D (6 bases). The germline V gene encodes CDR1 GTSNPN and CDR2 SVGIG (reference sequence). V lost 5 bases and J lost 2, with 18 bases in between. The CDR3 is 15 residues long. The CDR3 DNA reads TGTGCCTGGGGTTCCCAGGACAGCGTAAACACTGAAGCTTTCTTT. Protein: CAWGSQDSVNTEAFF.

This clone was recorded only once. The sample holds other DNA sequences that translate to the same CDR3. Written as DNA, the CDR3 is TGTGCCAGCAGTCAGGGGGGAAGCAATCAGCCCCAGCATTTT. Its translation is CASSQGGSNQPQHF. The V gene is TRBV28, the J gene TRBJ1-5; 7 positions match TRBD1. The germline V gene encodes CDR1 MDHEN and CDR2 SYDVKM. J gave up 1 base and V 5 bases, and 2 bases lay outside the gene matches. CDR3 length equals 14 residues.

Of note for this clone: The same CDR3 arises from other DNA sequences in this sample as well. The chain is built from TRBV9 and TRBJ2-3; 9 nucleotides align to TRBD2. V trimming: 4 bases; J trimming: 1 base; junction bases outside the gene matches: 13. The CDR3 runs 18 residues. Germline V gene data show CDR1 as SGDLS and CDR2 as YYNGEE. DNA for the CDR3: TGTGCCAGCAGCAATATAGTACCGGGACTAGCCCGCACAGATACGCAGTATTTT. Translated, it gives CASSNIVPGLARTDTQYF.

This clone has only one observation. The rearrangement links TRBV14 to TRBJ2-7; TRBD1 is a possible D gene (7 bases). The germline gives CDR1 SGHDN, CDR2 FVKESK. V was pared by 4 bases and J by 4 bases, with 14 bases between. CDR3 length: 14 residues. CDR3 sequence reads: CASSPQTGRYEQYF. In nucleotides, the CDR3 is TGTGCCAGCAGCCCCCAGACAGGGAGGTACGAGCAGTACTTC. The full variable domain, completed using reference TRBV14 and TRBJ2-7, is EAGVTQFPSHSVIEKGQTVTLRCDPISGHDNLYWYRRVMGKEIKFLLHFVKESKQDESGMPNNRFLAERTGGTYSTLKVQPAELEDSGVYFCASSPQTGRYEQYFGPGTRLTVT.

The gene calls are TRBV15 and TRBJ2-5; D gene unclear. Trimming pared 0 bases from V and 4 bases from J, leaving 3 bases between. CDR3 size: 12 residues. Germline V CDR1 and CDR2: LNHNV, YYDKDF (reference sequence). For the CDR3, the DNA is TGTGCCACCAGCAGAGATCGAGAGACCCAGTACTTC. It translates to CATSRDRETQYF.

The CDR3, as DNA: TGTGCCAGCAGTGGTGGCAGGGCCCCTAACTATGGCTACACCTTC. Translation gives CASSGGRAPNYGYTF. V usage is TRBV6-1 and J usage is TRBJ1-2, with a tentative D call TRBD1 (5 bases). Trimming stripped 4 bases from V and 0 bases from J, with 12 bases between. The V gene's germline CDR1 is MNHNS and CDR2 SASEGT. The CDR3 is 15 amino acids.

This clone was counted a single time. The chain couples TRBV7-2 to TRBJ2-2; 7 bases line up with TRBD2. The CDR3 loop spans 14 amino acids. Trimming at V came to 5 bases and at J to 4 bases, leaving 4 bases not matched to a gene. Germline loops: CDR1 SGHTA, CDR2 FQGNSA. The CDR3 spells CASSPWGGTGELFF. For the CDR3, the DNA is TGTGCCAGCAGCCCCTGGGGGGGCACCGGGGAGCTGTTTTTT.

The V and J genes are TRBV5-5 and TRBJ1-4; the D gene is possibly TRBD1 (6 bases). V was clipped by 4 bases and J by 8 bases, with 21 bases between them. Germline V gene lookup returns CDR1 SGHKS and CDR2 YYEKEE (reference sequence). There are 16 residues in the CDR3. Here the CDR3 reads CASSTIRRPGDEKLFF. DNA for the CDR3: TGTGCCAGCAGCACTATTCGACGGCCAGGGGACGAAAAACTGTTTTTT.

The gene calls are TRBV18 and TRBJ2-2, with 7 bases fitting TRBD1. CDR3 length: 16 amino acids. V trimming: 3 bases; J trimming: 3 bases; junction bases outside the gene matches: 7. Germline assignment: CDR1 KGHSH and CDR2 LQKENI. The CDR3 is CASSPTDRSHTGELFF. CDR3 sequence (DNA): TGTGCCAGCTCACCGACGGACAGGAGTCACACCGGGGAGCTGTTTTTT.

This clone appeared a single time. The chain carries TRBV12-5 and TRBJ2-5, with no clear D. The ends were cut back, 1 base at V and 5 bases at J, with 5 bases in the middle. The CDR3 runs to 12 residues. Germline-derived CDR1 and CDR2 are LGHNT and FRNRAP. CDR3 loop: CASGLGLETQYF. The CDR3 DNA reads TGTGCTAGTGGTTTGGGGCTGGAGACCCAGTACTTC.

The gene calls are TRBV27 and TRBJ2-5, with 10 positions matching TRBD2. The DNA end is a closer match to TRBJ2-7, so the J assignment may be wrong. Germline CDR1 reads MNHEY; CDR2 reads SMNVEV (reference sequence). The CDR3 loop spans 15 amino acids. The CDR3: CASRTSGWSSYEQYF. For the CDR3, the DNA is TGTGCCAGCAGGACTAGCGGGTGGAGCTCCTACGAGCAGTACTTC.

This rearrangement joins TRBV27 to TRBJ2-7, with D unclear. The CDR3 is 14 amino acids. Germline assignment: CDR1 MNHEY and CDR2 SMNVEV (reference sequence). Between the trimmed V and J ends, which lost 2 bases and 0 bases, there was a span of 8 bases. CDR3 sequence (DNA): TGTGCCAGCAGTTTAGGCACCAACTCCTACGAGCAGTACTTC. This encodes CASSLGTNSYEQYF.

The chain joins TRBV30 to TRBJ1-3, with D possibly being TRBD1 (6 bases). Germline-derived CDR1 and CDR2 are GTSNPN and SVGIG (reference sequence). The length of the CDR3 is 12 residues. V lost 5 bases and J 4 bases, leaving 9 bases between the germline ends. As DNA, the CDR3 is TGTGCCTGGGGGACAACAGGAAACACCATATATTTT. It specifies CAWGTTGNTIYF.

The chain employs TRBV2 and TRBJ2-3, with 10 bases fitting TRBD2. The CDR3 loop spans 15 amino acids. Looked up from germline, CDR1 is SNHLY and CDR2 is FYNNEI. The ends lost 8 bases at V and 6 bases at J; junction bases unmatched: 11. CDR3 region: CASRHPSGSGDTQYF. In DNA, the CDR3 is TGTGCCAGCCGCCATCCTAGCGGGAGCGGGGATACGCAGTATTTT.

This clone appeared once. J is TRBJ2-3 and V is TRBV5-6; D might be TRBD1 (6 bases). CDR3 length: 15 residues. CDR1 and CDR2 from the germline V gene are SGHDT and YYEEEE. The V end lost 3 bases, the J end lost 1 base, and 12 bases lay between the germline ends. CDR3 sequence: CASSSDRSRTDTQYF. In DNA, the CDR3 is TGTGCCAGCAGCTCGGACAGATCCCGCACAGATACGCAGTATTTT.

The gene calls are TRBV28 and TRBJ2-1; tentatively, D is TRBD2 (7 bases). Germline CDR1 is MDHEN and CDR2 is SYDVKM. CDR3 length equals 15 residues. V shed 6 bases and J shed 7 bases, with 19 bases lying between them. The CDR3 region is CASRGKGEGRNEQFF. The CDR3, as DNA: TGTGCCAGCAGGGGAAAGGGGGAGGGCCGAAATGAGCAGTTCTTC.